The sequence of this T cell receptor beta chain was determined in a study of cytomegalovirus exposure and HLA in healthy donors (dated by TCRdb to between 2016 and 2019). Some background on the complete study: The roughly 670 repertoires of the first cohort and the roughly 120 validation repertoires were produced on the same platform, according to a later analysis. The study aimed to test whether signatures of past pathogen exposure could be identified by cataloging public T cell receptors. To predict cytomegalovirus infection status, the study combined high-throughput TCR immunosequencing, statistical association of individual TCRs with disease status, and machine learning. Along with the approximately 620-subject first cohort, a separate validation cohort of around 120 different subjects was used.

Library method: the immunoSEQ multiplex PCR assay. The study's own analysis went as follows. A statistical classification framework was developed to diagnose cytomegalovirus status using the catalog of TCR beta chain sequences. TCRdb retrieved this table from immuneACCESS and kept in-frame rearrangements only. Not all clones are present; in checked studies, unresolved V genes account for under half, and no reason is known for the remainder. For V, J and clone size, that table is used; D and trimming come from the DNA. This sample comprises about 73,000 clones, around 90% of them detected only once. The top ten clonotypes cover roughly 3.8% of the sample. Broader findings and caveats from the paper: The study gave a list of about 160 TCR beta chains associated with cytomegalovirus. Of the cluster scores, about 94% were above 0 in a later analysis, which found that TCRs clustered in the first cohort also tended to co-occur in the 110 or so validation repertoires. The validation cohort had no HLA typing available for a later analysis, so co-occurrence within that cohort was assessed over all 120 or so repertoires. The classifier was reported to diagnose cytomegalovirus status with high specificity and sensitivity in both the original cohort and the validation cohort. The authors suggested that the approach could potentially be generalized to other disease states and immunological phenotypes. Three of the identified cytomegalovirus-associated TCR beta chains were confirmed in vitro to be specific for cytomegalovirus antigens. Across donors, most TCR sequences were observed very rarely, whereas some public TCRs were present in many individuals.

CDR1 and CDR2 are drawn from the germline V gene: SGHDT, YYEEEE. The germline V end is reduced by 4 bases and the J end by 6 bases; junction bases left unmatched: 8. The CDR3 holds 15 amino acids from the cysteine to the phenylalanine. This entry keeps only the CDR3 DNA: 45 bases, framed from base 1. With regard to this clone: The antigen it recognizes is unknown. It has no much larger one-base neighbor in the sample; base qualities were not kept.

Donors formed part of the validation cohort, which comprised about 130 subjects and was distinct from the first cohort of fewer than 750 subjects. This receptor chain uses TRBV5-6 and TRBJ2-1, with 9 central nucleotides matching TRBD1. Material for sequencing was PBMCs. The sequence derives from a woman between 18 and 30 years old in good health and CMV-seropositive. The encoded CDR3 is CASSGNGTGFNEQFF. The nucleotide sequence is given as TGTGCCAGCAGCGGGAACGGGACAGGGTTCAATGAGCAGTTCTTC.